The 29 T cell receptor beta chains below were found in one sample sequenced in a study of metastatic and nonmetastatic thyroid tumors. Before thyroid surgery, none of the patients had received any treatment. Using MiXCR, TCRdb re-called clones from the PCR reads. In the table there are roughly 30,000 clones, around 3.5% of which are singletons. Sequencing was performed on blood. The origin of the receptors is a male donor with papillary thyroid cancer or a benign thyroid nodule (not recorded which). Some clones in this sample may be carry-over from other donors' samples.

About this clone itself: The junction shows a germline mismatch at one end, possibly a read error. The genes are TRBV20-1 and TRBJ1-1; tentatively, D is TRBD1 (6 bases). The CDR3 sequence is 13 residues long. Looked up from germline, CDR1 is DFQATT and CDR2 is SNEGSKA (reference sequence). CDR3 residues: CSALGQQFAEDFF. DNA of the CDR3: TGCAGTGCCCTCGGACAGCAATTCGCTGAAGATTTCTTT.

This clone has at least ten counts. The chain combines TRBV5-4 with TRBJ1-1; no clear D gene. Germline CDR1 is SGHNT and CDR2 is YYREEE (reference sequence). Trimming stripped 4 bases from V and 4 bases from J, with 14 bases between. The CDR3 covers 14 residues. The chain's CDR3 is CASSQWTGGTEAFF. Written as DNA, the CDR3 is TGTGCCAGCAGCCAATGGACTGGTGGCACTGAAGCTTTCTTT.

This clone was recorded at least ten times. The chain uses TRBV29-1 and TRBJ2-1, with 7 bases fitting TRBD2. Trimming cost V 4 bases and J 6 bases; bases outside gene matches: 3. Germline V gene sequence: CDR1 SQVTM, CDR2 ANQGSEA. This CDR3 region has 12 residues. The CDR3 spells CSVVRTSNEQFF. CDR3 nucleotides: TGCAGCGTTGTGAGGACTAGCAATGAGCAGTTCTTC.

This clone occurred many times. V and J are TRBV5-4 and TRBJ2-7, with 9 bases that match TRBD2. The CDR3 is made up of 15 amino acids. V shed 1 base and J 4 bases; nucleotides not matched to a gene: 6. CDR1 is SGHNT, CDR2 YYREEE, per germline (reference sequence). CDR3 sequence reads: CASSLRLAGRYEQYF. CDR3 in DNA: TGTGCCAGCAGCTTGCGGCTAGCGGGAAGGTACGAGCAGTACTTC.

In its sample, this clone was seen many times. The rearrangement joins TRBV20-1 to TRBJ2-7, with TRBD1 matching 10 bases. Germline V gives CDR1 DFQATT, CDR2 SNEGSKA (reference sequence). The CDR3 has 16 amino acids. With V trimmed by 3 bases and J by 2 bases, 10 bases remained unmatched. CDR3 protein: CSARPMDGTGAYEQYF. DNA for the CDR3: TGCAGTGCTAGGCCAATGGACGGGACAGGGGCCTACGAGCAGTACTTC.

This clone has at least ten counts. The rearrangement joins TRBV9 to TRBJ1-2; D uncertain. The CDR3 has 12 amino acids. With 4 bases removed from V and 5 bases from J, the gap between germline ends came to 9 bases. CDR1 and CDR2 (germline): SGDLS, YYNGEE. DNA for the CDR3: TGTGCCAGCAGCTTAACAGAATATGGCTACACCTTC. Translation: CASSLTEYGYTF.

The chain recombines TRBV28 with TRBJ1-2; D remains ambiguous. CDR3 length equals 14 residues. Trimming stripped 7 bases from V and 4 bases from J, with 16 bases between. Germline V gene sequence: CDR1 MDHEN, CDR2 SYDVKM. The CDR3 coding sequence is TGTGCCAGCATCCAAGATTCTGTGGGCTATGGCTACACCTTC. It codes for CASIQDSVGYGYTF.

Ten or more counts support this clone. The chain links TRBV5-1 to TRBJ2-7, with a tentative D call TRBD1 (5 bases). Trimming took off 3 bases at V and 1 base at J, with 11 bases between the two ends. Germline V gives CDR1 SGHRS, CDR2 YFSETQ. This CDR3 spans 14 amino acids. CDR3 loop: CASSWGSPSYEQYF. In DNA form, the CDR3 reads TGCGCCAGCAGCTGGGGCAGCCCGTCCTACGAGCAGTACTTC.

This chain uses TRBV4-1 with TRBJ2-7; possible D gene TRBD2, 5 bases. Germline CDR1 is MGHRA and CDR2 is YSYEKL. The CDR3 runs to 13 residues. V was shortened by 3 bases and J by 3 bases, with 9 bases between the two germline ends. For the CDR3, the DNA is TGCGCCAGCAGCCATGGAGGTGGCTACGAGCAGTACTTC. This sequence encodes CASSHGGGYEQYF.

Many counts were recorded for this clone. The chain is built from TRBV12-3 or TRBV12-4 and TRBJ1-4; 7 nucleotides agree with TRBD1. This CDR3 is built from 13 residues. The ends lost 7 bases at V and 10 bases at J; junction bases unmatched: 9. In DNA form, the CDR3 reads TGTGCCAGCACCCGGGACAGCTTAGTAAAACTGTTTTTT. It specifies CASTRDSLVKLFF.

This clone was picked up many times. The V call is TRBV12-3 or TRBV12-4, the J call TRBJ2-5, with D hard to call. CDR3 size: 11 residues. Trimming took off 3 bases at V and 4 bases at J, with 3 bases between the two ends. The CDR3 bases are TGTGCCAGCAGTTTTGGAGAGACCCAGTACTTC. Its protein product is CASSFGETQYF.

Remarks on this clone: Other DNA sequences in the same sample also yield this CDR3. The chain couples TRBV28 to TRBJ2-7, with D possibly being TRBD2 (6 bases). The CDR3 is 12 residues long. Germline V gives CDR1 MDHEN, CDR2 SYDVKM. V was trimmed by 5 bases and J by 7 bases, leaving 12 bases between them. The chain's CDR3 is CASSPRGWEQYF. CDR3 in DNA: TGTGCCAGCAGTCCCCGGGGGTGGGAGCAGTACTTC.

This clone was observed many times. The CDR3 region is CASSPQVGGPNTEAFF. CDR3 DNA sequence: TGCGCCAGCAGCCCCCAGGTGGGGGGGCCCAACACTGAAGCTTTCTTT. The chain employs TRBV5-1 and TRBJ1-1; D may be TRBD1 (6 bases). CDR3 length equals 16 residues. Germline CDR1 is SGHRS and CDR2 is YFSETQ. Between the trimmed V and J ends, which lost 4 bases and 2 bases, there was a span of 18 bases.

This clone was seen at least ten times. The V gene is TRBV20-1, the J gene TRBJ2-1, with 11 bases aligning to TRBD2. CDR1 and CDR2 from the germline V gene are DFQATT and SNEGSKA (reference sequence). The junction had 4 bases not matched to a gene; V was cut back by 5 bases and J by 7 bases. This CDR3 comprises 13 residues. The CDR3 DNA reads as TGCAGTGCTTCGGGACTAGCGGAGAATGAGCAGTTCTTC. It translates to CSASGLAENEQFF.

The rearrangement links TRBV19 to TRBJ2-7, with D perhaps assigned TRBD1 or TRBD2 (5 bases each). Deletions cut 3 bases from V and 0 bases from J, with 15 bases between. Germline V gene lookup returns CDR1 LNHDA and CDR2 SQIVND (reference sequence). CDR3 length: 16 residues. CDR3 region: CASSMGTGTSSYEQYF. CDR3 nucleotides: TGTGCCAGTAGTATGGGGACCGGTACATCCTCCTACGAGCAGTACTTC.

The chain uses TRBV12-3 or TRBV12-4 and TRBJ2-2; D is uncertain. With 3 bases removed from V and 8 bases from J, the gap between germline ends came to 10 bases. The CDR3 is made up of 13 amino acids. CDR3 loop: CASSLEMGGELFF. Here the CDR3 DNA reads TGTGCCAGCAGTTTGGAGATGGGAGGGGAGCTGTTTTTT.

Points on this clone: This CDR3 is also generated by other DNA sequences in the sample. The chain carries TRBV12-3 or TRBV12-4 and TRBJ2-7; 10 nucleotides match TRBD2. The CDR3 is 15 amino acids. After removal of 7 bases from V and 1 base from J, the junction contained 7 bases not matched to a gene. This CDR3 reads CASTPSGLASYEQYF. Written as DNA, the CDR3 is TGTGCCAGCACCCCCTCGGGACTAGCGTCCTACGAGCAGTACTTC.

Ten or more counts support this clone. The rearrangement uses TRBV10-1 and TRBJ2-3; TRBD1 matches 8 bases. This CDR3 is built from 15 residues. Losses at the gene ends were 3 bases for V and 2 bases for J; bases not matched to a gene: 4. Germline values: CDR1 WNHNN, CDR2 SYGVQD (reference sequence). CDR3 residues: CASSDRTGYTDTQYF. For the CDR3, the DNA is TGCGCCAGCAGTGACCGGACAGGGTACACAGATACGCAGTATTTT.

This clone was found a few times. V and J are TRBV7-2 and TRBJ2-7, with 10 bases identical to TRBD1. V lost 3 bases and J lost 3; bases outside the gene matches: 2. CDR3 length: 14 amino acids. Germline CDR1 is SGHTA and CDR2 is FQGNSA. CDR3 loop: CASSLGQGFYEQYF. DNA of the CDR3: TGTGCCAGCAGCTTGGGACAGGGGTTCTACGAGCAGTACTTC.

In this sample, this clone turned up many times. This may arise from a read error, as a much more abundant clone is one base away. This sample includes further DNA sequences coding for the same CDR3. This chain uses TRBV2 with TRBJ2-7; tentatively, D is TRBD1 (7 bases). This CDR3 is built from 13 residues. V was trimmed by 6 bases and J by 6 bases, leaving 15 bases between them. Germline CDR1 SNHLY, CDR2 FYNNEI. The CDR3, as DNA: TGTGCCAGCAGCCCCCAGGGGGGCGCCGAGCAGTACTTC. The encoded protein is CASSPQGGAEQYF.

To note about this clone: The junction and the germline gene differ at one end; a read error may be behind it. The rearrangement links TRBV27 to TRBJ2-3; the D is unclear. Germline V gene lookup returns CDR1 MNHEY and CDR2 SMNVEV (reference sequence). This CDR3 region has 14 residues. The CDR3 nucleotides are TGTGCCAGCAGTTTATCGGGGATCTCAGATACGCGGTATTTT. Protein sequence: CASSLSGISDTRYF.

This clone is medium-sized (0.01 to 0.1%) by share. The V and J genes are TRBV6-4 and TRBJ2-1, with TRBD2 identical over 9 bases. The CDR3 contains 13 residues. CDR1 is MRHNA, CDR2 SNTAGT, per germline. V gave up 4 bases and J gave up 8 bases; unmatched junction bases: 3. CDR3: CASSVAGGDEQFF. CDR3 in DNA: TGTGCCAGCAGTGTGGCGGGAGGGGATGAGCAGTTCTTC.

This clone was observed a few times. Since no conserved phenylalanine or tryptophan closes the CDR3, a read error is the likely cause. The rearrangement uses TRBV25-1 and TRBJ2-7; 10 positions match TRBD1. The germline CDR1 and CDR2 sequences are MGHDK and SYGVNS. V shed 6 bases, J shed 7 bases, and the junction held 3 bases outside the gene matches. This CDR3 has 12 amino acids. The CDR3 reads CASRGQGGEQYL. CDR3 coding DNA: TGTGCCAGCAGAGGACAGGGGGGAGAGCAGTACTTA.

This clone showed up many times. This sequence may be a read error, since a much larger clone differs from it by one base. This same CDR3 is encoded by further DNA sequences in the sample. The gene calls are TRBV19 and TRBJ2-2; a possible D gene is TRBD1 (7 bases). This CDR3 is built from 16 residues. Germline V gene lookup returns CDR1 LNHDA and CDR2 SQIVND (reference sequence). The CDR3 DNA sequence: TGTGCCACCCGCCGCGGAGGGGGCGTGAACACCGGGGAGCTGCTTTTT. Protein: CATRRGGGVNTGELLF.

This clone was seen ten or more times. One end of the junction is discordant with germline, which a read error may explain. The CDR3 bases are TGTGCCAGCGGCCAAGTTCGGGGGAGCGGTGAGCAGTTCTTC. It encodes CASGQVRGSGEQFF. The chain has TRBV3-1 and TRBJ2-1, with a possible D match to TRBD2 (6 bases). CDR1 is LGHDT, CDR2 YNNKEL, per germline (reference sequence). CDR3 length: 14 residues.

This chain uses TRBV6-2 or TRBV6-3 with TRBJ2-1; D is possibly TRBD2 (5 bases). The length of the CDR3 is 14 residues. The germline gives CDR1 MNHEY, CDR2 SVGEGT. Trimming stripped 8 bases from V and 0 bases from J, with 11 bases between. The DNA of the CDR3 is TGTGCCAGCGGGCGCGGGTACTCCTACAATGAGCAGTTCTTC. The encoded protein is CASGRGYSYNEQFF.

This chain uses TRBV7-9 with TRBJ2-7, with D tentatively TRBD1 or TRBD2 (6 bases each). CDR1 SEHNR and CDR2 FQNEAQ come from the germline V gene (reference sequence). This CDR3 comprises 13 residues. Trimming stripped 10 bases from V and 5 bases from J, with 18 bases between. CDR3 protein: CATARGARDEQYF. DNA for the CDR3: TGTGCCACCGCAAGGGGGGCGCGGGACGAGCAGTACTTC. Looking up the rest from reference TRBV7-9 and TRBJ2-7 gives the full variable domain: DTGVSQNPRHKITKRGQNVTFRCDPISEHNRLYWYRQTLGQGPEFLTYFQNEAQLEKSRLLSDRFSAERPKGSFSTLEIQRTEQGDSAMYLCATARGARDEQYFGPGTRLTVT.

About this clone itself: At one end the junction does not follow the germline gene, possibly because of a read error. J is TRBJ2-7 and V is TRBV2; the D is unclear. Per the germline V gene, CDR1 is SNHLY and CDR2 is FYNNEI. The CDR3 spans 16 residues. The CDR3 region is CASTEVGLRESRDQYF. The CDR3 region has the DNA TGTGCCAGCACTGAAGTAGGGTTGCGTGAGTCCCGCGACCAGTACTTC.

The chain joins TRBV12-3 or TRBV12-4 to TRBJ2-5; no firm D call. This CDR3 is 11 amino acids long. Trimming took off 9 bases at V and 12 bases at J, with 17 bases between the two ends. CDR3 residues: CASKIEETKYF. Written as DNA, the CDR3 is TGTGCCAGTAAGATTGAAGAGACAAAGTACTTC.